A single sample is the source of the 10 T cell receptor beta chains below, sequenced in a study of blood T cell repertoires in COVID-19. TCRdb's copy holds only in-frame clones and misses some; the assay was immunoSEQ multiplex PCR. The sample carries over 140,000 clones, more than 65% recorded once. Sequenced input: peripheral blood. Every receptor here comes from an older woman with acute or convalescent COVID-19.

The gene calls are TRBV10-3 and TRBJ2-3; D unclear. V was trimmed by 8 bases and J by 0 bases, leaving 15 bases between them. The CDR3 has 15 amino acids. Germline V gives CDR1 ENHRY, CDR2 SYGVKD. For the CDR3, the DNA is TGTGCCATCGGTGGCACTACTGCTAGCACAGATACGCAGTATTTT. Translation gives CAIGGTTASTDTQYF.

The CDR3 reads CASSLEADTDTQYF. The CDR3 nucleotides are TGCGCCAGCAGCTTGGAAGCGGACACAGATACGCAGTATTTT. This chain connects TRBV5-1 to TRBJ2-3, with TRBD2 as a possible D gene (5 bases). Trimming removed 0 bases from V and 2 bases from J, with 7 bases in between. Looked up from germline, CDR1 is SGHRS and CDR2 is YFSETQ. The CDR3 consists of 14 residues.

This chain links TRBV7-2 with TRBJ2-4; D is perhaps TRBD2 (6 bases). The CDR3 is 16 residues long. V was clipped by 5 bases and J by 3 bases, with 17 bases between them. Germline V gene sequence: CDR1 SGHTA, CDR2 FQGNSA. The CDR3 DNA reads TGTGCCAGCAGCCAGGGCCCCGGGGGTGTCAAAAACATTCAGTACTTC. Amino acids: CASSQGPGGVKNIQYF.

Only one count was recorded for this clone. This chain connects TRBV19 to TRBJ2-3, with D maybe TRBD1 (5 bases). The CDR3 sequence is 15 residues long. In germline, CDR1 is LNHDA, CDR2 SQIVND (reference sequence). Trimming took off 2 bases at V and 7 bases at J, with 16 bases between the two ends. The CDR3: CASSIRGRAHYTQYF. In DNA, the CDR3 is TGTGCCAGTAGTATAAGGGGTCGGGCCCACTATACGCAGTATTTT.

The V and J genes are TRBV29-1 and TRBJ2-1, with D possibly being TRBD1 (5 bases). The germline V gene has CDR1 SQVTM and CDR2 ANQGSEA. The V end lost 6 bases, the J end lost 6 bases, and 12 bases lay between the germline ends. There are 12 residues in the CDR3. In DNA form, the CDR3 reads TGCAGCGTACATAGACAGAGCAATGAGCAGTTCTTC. It yields the protein CSVHRQSNEQFF.

This chain links TRBV6-2 or TRBV6-3 with TRBJ2-2; possibly TRBD2 for D (5 bases). There are 12 residues in the CDR3. The germline V gene has CDR1 MNHEY and CDR2 SVGEGT. Trimming removed 5 bases from V and 5 bases from J, with 6 bases in between. The CDR3 DNA is TGTGCCAGCAGTACGGGAACCGGGGAGCTGTTTTTT. Its translation: CASSTGTGELFF.

The gene calls are TRBV13 and TRBJ2-7; D possibly corresponds to TRBD2 (7 bases). The length of the CDR3 is 14 residues. Trimming pared 4 bases from V and 2 bases from J, leaving 12 bases between. Germline CDR1 reads PRHDT; CDR2 reads FYEKMQ (reference sequence). Here the CDR3 DNA reads TGTGCCAGCAGCTCGGACGGGGGGCCCTACGAGCAGTACTTC. Its protein product is CASSSDGGPYEQYF.

The chain uses TRBV15 and TRBJ1-2; TRBD1 agrees at 11 bases. With 4 bases clipped from V and 3 bases from J, the junction kept 4 bases outside the gene matches. CDR1 and CDR2 from the germline V gene are LNHNV and YYDKDF (reference sequence). The CDR3 sequence is 15 residues long. CDR3 region: CATSMDRGRDYGYTF. The CDR3 DNA sequence: TGTGCCACCAGCATGGACAGGGGGCGCGACTATGGCTACACCTTC.

The chain recombines TRBV19 with TRBJ1-1; 7 bases agree with TRBD1. CDR1 is LNHDA, CDR2 SQIVND, per germline (reference sequence). Trimming took 2 bases from V and 1 from J; bases not matched to a gene: 7. The CDR3 runs to 16 residues. The CDR3 DNA is TGTGCCAGTAGTATAAGGGGGCAGGGGACGAACACTGAAGCTTTCTTT. Protein product: CASSIRGQGTNTEAFF.

This clone came up a few times. The CDR3 is CATSIPKKPQHF. The CDR3 DNA is TGTGCCACCAGCATACCTAAGAAGCCCCAGCATTTT. The rearrangement joins TRBV15 to TRBJ1-5, with unresolved D. V was trimmed by 4 bases and J by 8 bases, leaving 9 bases between them. Germline CDR1 reads LNHNV; CDR2 reads YYDKDF (reference sequence). The CDR3 has 12 residues.